This TCR beta chain was captured by sequencing in a study of T cell responses to AZD1222 COVID-19 vaccine. Germline CDR1 is MNHEY and CDR2 is SMNVEV (reference sequence). The CDR3 covers 14 residues. V lost 3 bases and J lost 4, with 11 bases in between. Profiled with immunoSEQ multiplex PCR; TCRdb holds only in-frame clones, not every one. The sample consists of 53,000 or so clones, approximately 86% of them appearing once. A single count supports this clone. The antigen is not known. Doses given second, at about 4 or about 12 weeks, were pooled. Study-level findings and limits: Only six people who got AZD1222 tested seropositive at baseline. Repertoire sampling happened only post peak T cell response.

This TCR derives from an adult who received the AZD1222 COVID-19 vaccine. The material was peripheral blood, obtained 28 days after the second AZD1222 dose. The genes are TRBV27 and TRBJ2-3; weak D call: TRBD1 (6 bases). CDR3 loop: CASSFRGSADTQYF. As DNA, the CDR3 is TGTGCCAGCAGTTTTAGGGGGTCGGCAGATACGCAGTATTTT.